A single sample gave rise to the 11 T cell receptor beta chains below, sequenced in a study of intratumoral heterogeneity in liver cancer. Sequenced by immunoSEQ multiplex PCR; TCRdb stores in-frame clones only, minus some. The sample carries about 20,000 clones, approximately 73% recorded once. The specimen was tumor-adjacent normal tissue, collected before any cancer treatment. The source is a woman aged 70-85 years with hepatocellular carcinoma.

This clone is medium-sized (0.01 to 0.1%). The chain carries TRBV7-9 and TRBJ1-1; D is unresolved. Germline assignment: CDR1 SEHNR and CDR2 FQNEAQ (reference sequence). This CDR3 comprises 13 residues. Trimming left V 4 bases short and J 1 base short, with 7 bases between. CDR3 amino acids: CASSSSRNTEAFF. Here the CDR3 DNA reads TGTGCCAGCAGCTCCAGCAGGAACACTGAAGCTTTCTTT.

The chain carries TRBV3-1 (or the pseudogene TRBV3-2) and TRBJ2-1; 13 nucleotides line up with TRBD2. Per the germline V gene, CDR1 is LGHDT and CDR2 is YNNKEL (reference sequence). Trimming at V came to 8 bases and at J to 3 bases, leaving 4 bases not matched to a gene. The CDR3 covers 15 residues. The DNA of the CDR3 is TGTGCCAGCGGACTAGCGGGAGACCGCTACAATGAGCAGTTCTTC. It codes for CASGLAGDRYNEQFF.

This clone was picked up a small number of times. The chain uses TRBV5-4 and TRBJ2-2, with 15 bases aligning to TRBD2. CDR3 length equals 18 residues. Germline V CDR1 and CDR2: SGHNT, YYREEE (reference sequence). Germline trimming cut 4 bases from V and 8 bases from J; bases unmatched to any gene: 12. The CDR3 nucleotides read TGTGCCAGCAGCGTACCTGGACTAGCGGGAGGGCCAACGGGGGAGCTGTTTTTT. Amino acids: CASSVPGLAGGPTGELFF.

This chain joins TRBV10-3 and TRBJ2-1; D might be TRBD2 (6 bases). This CDR3 has 15 residues. The V gene lost 2 bases and the J gene lost 7 bases, with 15 bases spanning the gap. Germline V lookup: CDR1 ENHRY, CDR2 SYGVKD. For the CDR3, the DNA is TGTGCCATCAGTGAGGATCGGGCTAGCGTGAATGAGCAGTTCTTC. As protein: CAISEDRASVNEQFF.

The V call is TRBV10-3, the J call TRBJ2-2, with TRBD1 as a possible D gene (6 bases). V gave up 6 bases and J gave up 1 base, with 9 bases separating them. The CDR3 length is 14 residues. Germline V CDR1 and CDR2: ENHRY, SYGVKD. The CDR3 loop reads CAIRQGGNTGELFF. The DNA for the CDR3 is TGTGCCATCAGACAAGGGGGGAACACCGGGGAGCTGTTTTTT.

The V gene is TRBV27, the J gene TRBJ2-7; 7 bases fit TRBD2. There are 13 residues in the CDR3. CDR1 and CDR2 (germline): MNHEY, SMNVEV (reference sequence). V trimming: 6 bases; J trimming: 5 bases; junction bases outside the gene matches: 7. CDR3 loop: CASRTGGVNEQYF. In DNA, the CDR3 is TGTGCCAGCAGGACGGGAGGAGTAAACGAGCAGTACTTC.

This clone has more than one count but fewer than ten. The chain carries TRBV29-1 and TRBJ1-2; D gene ambiguous. This CDR3 has 14 residues. With 1 base removed from V and 7 bases from J, the gap between germline ends came to 16 bases. Germline values: CDR1 SQVTM, CDR2 ANQGSEA. Written as DNA, the CDR3 is TGCAGCGTTGAAGGGTTAGTTGTGGGGAGTGGCTACACCTTC. Its protein product is CSVEGLVVGSGYTF.

The chain links TRBV4-2 to TRBJ2-5; the match to TRBD1 covers 7 bases. Per the germline V gene, CDR1 is LGHNA and CDR2 is YNFKEQ. There are 15 residues in the CDR3. Unmatched junction bases numbered 3, after V lost 1 base and J lost 1 base. For the CDR3, the DNA is TGTGCCAGCAGCCAAGCACAGGGGATCCAAGAGACCCAGTACTTC. It codes for CASSQAQGIQETQYF.

The DNA of the CDR3 is TGTGCCAGCAGTTTATTAGGAGAGTATGGCTACACCTTC. It codes for CASSLLGEYGYTF. The chain carries TRBV28 and TRBJ1-2; D is unresolved. V lost 1 base and J 5 bases, leaving 8 bases between the germline ends. The CDR3 has 13 residues. Germline V CDR1 and CDR2: MDHEN, SYDVKM.

This clone was observed a single time. V and J are TRBV5-1 and TRBJ2-7; maybe TRBD1 (7 bases). This CDR3 spans 13 amino acids. The germline V and J ends were trimmed by 4 bases and 2 bases, with 10 bases remaining between them. The germline CDR1 and CDR2 sequences are SGHRS and YFSETQ. For the CDR3, the DNA is TGCGCCAGCAGCGGGGGGACAGCCTACGAGCAGTACTTC. Protein: CASSGGTAYEQYF.

The rearrangement links TRBV5-1 to TRBJ2-6; possible D gene TRBD1, 5 bases. This CDR3 spans 14 amino acids. V lost 9 bases, J lost 0 bases, and 10 bases lay in between. Germline CDR1 and CDR2: SGHRS and YFSETQ. The CDR3 DNA is TGCGCCACTTCGACAGTCTCTGGGGCCAACGTCCTGACTTTC. This encodes CATSTVSGANVLTF.